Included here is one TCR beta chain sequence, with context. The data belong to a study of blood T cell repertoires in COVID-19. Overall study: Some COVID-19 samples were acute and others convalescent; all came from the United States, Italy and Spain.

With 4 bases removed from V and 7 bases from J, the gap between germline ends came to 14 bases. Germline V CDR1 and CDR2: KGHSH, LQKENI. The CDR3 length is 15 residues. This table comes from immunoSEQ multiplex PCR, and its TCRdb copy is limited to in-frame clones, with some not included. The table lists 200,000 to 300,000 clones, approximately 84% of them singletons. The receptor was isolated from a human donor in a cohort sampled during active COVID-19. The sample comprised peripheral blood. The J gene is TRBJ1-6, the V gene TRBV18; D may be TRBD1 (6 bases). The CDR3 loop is CASSLPQGRNSPLHF. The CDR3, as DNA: TGTGCCAGCTCACTACCACAGGGTCGAAATTCACCCCTCCACTTT.